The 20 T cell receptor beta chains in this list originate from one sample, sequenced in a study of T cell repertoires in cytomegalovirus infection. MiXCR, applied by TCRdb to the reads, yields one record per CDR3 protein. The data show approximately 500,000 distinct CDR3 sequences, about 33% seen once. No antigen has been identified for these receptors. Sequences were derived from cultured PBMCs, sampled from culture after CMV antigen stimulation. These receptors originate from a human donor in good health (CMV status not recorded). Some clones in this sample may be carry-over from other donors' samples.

CDR3 sequence reads: CASSTQGQLYGYTF. In DNA form, the CDR3 reads TGTGCCAGTAGTACCCAGGGACAGCTCTATGGCTACACCTTC. The genes are TRBV19 and TRBJ1-2; 7 bases align to TRBD1. The CDR3 extends over 14 amino acids. Germline V gives CDR1 LNHDA, CDR2 SQIVND (reference sequence). V was pared by 4 bases and J by 4 bases, with 6 bases of the junction left unmatched.

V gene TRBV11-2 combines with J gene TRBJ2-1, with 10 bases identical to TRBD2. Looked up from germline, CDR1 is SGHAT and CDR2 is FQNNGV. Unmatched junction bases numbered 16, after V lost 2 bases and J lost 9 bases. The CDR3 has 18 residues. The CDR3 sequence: CASSLRGWGAGGPGEQFF. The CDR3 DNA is TGTGCCAGCAGCTTAAGGGGCTGGGGAGCGGGAGGGCCGGGTGAGCAGTTCTTC.

CDR3 sequence: CASSVTGLAGADTQYF. The CDR3 DNA reads as TGTGCCAGCAGCGTCACGGGCCTAGCGGGAGCAGATACGCAGTATTTT. V and J are TRBV7-2 and TRBJ2-3; TRBD2 agrees at 10 bases. Losses at the gene ends were 5 bases for V and 4 bases for J; bases not matched to a gene: 9. This CDR3 is built from 16 residues. The germline gives CDR1 SGHTA, CDR2 FQGNSA.

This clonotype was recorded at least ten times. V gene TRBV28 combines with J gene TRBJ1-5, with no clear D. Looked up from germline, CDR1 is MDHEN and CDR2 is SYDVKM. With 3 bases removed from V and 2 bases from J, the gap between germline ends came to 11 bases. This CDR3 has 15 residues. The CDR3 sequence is CASSFSGIRNQPQHF. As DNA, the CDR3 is TGTGCCAGCAGTTTTTCGGGGATACGCAATCAGCCCCAGCATTTT.

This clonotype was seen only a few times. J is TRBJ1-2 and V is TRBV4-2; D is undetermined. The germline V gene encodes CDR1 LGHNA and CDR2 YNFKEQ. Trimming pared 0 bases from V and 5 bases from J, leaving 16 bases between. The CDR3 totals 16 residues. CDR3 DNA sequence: TGTGCCAGCAGCCAAGAACTACTAGTGATCCCATATGGCTACACCTTC. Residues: CASSQELLVIPYGYTF.

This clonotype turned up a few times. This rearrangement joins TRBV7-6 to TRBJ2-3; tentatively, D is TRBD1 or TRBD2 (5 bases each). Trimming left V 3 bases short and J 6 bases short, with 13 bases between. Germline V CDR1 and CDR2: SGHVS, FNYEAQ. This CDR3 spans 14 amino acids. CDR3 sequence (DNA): TGTGCCAGCAGCTTTGAATGGGGGTCGGATACGCAGTATTTT. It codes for CASSFEWGSDTQYF.

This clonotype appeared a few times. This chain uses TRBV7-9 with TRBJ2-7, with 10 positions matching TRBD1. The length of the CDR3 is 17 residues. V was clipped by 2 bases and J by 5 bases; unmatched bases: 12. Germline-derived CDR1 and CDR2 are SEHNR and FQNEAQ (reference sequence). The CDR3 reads CASSLMGLGQGYDEQYF. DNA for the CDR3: TGTGCCAGCAGCTTAATGGGTTTGGGACAGGGGTACGACGAGCAGTACTTC. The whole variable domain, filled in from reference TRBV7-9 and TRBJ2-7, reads DTGVSQNPRHKITKRGQNVTFRCDPISEHNRLYWYRQTLGQGPEFLTYFQNEAQLEKSRLLSDRFSAERPKGSFSTLEIQRTEQGDSAMYLCASSLMGLGQGYDEQYFGPGTRLTVT.

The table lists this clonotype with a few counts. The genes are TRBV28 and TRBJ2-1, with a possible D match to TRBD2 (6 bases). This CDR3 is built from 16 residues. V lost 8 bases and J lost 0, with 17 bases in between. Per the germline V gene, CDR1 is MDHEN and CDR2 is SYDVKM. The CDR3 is CASSPRGRRSYNEQFF. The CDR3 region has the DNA TGTGCCAGCTCACCTCGGGGGAGACGCTCCTACAATGAGCAGTTCTTC.

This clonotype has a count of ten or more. Here the CDR3 DNA reads TGTGCCAGCAGCTCGGGGGGGCAGTTAGGAGAAAAACTGTTTTTT. It specifies CASSSGGQLGEKLFF. V is TRBV7-2 and J is TRBJ1-4, with D possibly being TRBD1 (6 bases). Trimming cost V 4 bases and J 8 bases, with 17 bases left between them. The CDR3 extends over 15 amino acids. CDR1 is SGHTA and CDR2 is FQGNSA in the germline V gene. The variable domain in full, with the rest retrieved from reference TRBV7-2 and TRBJ1-4, is GAGVSQSPSNKVTEKGKDVELRCDPISGHTALYWYRQSLGQGLEFLIYFQGNSAPDKSGLPSDRFSAERTGGSVSTLTIQRTQQEDSAVYLCASSSGGQLGEKLFFGSGTQLSVL.

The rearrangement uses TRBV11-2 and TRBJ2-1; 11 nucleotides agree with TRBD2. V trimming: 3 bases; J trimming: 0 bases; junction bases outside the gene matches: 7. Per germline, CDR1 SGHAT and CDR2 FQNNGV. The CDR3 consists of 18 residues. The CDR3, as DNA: TGTGCCAGCAGCTTTGACGGGACTAGCGGCTACTCCTACAATGAGCAGTTCTTC. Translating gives CASSFDGTSGYSYNEQFF.

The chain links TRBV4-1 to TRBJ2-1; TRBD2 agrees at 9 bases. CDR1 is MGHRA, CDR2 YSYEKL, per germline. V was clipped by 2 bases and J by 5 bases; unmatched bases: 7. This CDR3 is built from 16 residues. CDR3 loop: CASSQSKGLAHNEQFF. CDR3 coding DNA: TGCGCCAGCAGCCAATCGAAGGGACTAGCCCACAATGAGCAGTTCTTC.

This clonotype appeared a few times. The CDR3 sequence: CASRSPGHRNTGELFF. CDR3 sequence (DNA): TGTGCCAGCAGGTCTCCGGGACATAGGAACACCGGGGAGCTGTTTTTT. The rearrangement links TRBV11-3 to TRBJ2-2, with a possible D match to TRBD1 (6 bases). Trimming cost V 6 bases and J 1 base, with 15 bases left between them. The CDR3 runs to 16 residues. Germline lookup yields CDR1 SGHNT and CDR2 YENEEA.

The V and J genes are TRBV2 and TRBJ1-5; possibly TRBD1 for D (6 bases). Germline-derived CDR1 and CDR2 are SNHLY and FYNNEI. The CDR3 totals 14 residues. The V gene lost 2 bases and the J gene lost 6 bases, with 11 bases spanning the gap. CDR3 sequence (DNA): TGTGCCAGCAGTGAAAGGACAGTACTTCAGCCCCAGCATTTT. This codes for CASSERTVLQPQHF.

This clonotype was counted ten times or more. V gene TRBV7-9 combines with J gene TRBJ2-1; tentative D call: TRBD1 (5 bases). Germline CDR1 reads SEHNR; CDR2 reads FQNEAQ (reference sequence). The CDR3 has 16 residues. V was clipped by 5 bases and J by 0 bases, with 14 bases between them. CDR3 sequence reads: CASSGAGSSSYNEQFF. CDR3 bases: TGTGCCAGCAGCGGGGCCGGGTCGAGCTCCTACAATGAGCAGTTCTTC.

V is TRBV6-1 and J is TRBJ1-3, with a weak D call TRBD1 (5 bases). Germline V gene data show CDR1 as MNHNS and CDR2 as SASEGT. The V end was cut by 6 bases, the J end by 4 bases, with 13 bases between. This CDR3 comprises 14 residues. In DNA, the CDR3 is TGTGCCAGCAGAAGAGTCCAGGGAGGAAACACCATATATTTT. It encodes CASRRVQGGNTIYF.

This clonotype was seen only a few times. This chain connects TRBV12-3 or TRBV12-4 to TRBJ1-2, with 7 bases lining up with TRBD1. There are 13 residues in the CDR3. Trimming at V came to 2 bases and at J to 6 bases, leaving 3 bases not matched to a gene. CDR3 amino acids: CASSLNRGDGYTF. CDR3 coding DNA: TGTGCCAGCAGTTTAAACAGGGGTGATGGCTACACCTTC.

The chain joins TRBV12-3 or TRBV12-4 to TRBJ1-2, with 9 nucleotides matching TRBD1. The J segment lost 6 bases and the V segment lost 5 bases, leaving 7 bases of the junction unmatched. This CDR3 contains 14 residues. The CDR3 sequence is CASSPRTGVHGYTF. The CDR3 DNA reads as TGTGCCAGCAGTCCACGGACAGGGGTTCATGGCTACACCTTC.

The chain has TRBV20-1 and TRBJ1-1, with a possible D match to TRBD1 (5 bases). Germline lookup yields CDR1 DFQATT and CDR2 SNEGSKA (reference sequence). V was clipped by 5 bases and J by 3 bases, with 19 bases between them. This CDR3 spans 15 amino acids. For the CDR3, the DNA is TGCAGTGCTTCACGGAACAGGCTGGGGCACACTGAAGCTTTCTTT. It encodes CSASRNRLGHTEAFF.

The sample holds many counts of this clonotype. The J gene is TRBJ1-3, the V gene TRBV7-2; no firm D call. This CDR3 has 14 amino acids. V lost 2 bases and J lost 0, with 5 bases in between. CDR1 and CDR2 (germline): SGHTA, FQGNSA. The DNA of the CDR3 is TGTGCCAGCAGCTTAACCAGCTCTGGAAACACCATATATTTT. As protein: CASSLTSSGNTIYF.

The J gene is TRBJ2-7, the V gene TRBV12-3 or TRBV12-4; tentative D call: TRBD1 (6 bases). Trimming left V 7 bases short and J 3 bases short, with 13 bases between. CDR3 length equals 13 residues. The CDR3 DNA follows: TGTGCCAGCATTGAACAGGGTGTCTACGAGCAGTACGTC. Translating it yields CASIEQGVYEQYV.